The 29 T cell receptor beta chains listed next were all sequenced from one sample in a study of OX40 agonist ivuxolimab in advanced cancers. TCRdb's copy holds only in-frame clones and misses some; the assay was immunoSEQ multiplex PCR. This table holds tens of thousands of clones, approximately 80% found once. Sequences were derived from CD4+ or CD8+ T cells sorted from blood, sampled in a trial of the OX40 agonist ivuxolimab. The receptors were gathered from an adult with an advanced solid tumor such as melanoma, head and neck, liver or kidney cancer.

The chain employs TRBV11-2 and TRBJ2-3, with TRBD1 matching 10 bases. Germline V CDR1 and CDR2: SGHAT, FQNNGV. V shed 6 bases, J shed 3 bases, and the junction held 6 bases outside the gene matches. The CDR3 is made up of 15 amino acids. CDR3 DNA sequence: TGTGCCAGCAGTCCCGACAGGGGGCTGACAGATACGCAGTATTTT. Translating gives CASSPDRGLTDTQYF.

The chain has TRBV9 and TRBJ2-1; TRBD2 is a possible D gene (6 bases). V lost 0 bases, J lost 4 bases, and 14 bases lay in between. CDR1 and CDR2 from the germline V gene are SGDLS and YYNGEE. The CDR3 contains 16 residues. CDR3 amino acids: CASSVAFGTLYNEQFF. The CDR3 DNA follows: TGTGCCAGCAGCGTAGCATTCGGGACTCTTTACAATGAGCAGTTCTTC.

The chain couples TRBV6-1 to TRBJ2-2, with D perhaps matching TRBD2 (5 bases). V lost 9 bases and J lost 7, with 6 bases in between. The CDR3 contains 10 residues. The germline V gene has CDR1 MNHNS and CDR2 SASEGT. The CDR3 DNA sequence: TGTGCCAGGGCGGGCGGGGAGCTGTTTTTT. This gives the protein CARAGGELFF.

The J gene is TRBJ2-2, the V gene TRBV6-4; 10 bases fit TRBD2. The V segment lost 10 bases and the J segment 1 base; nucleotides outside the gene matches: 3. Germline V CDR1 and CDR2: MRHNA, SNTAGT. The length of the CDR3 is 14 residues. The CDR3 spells CATRTSGNTGELFF. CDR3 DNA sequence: TGTGCCACCCGGACTAGCGGGAACACCGGGGAGCTGTTTTTT.

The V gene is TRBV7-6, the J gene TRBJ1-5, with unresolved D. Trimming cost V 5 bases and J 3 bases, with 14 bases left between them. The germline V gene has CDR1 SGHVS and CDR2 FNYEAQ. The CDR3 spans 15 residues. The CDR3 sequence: CASSQSGSANQPQHF. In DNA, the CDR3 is TGTGCCAGCAGCCAATCTGGGAGTGCCAATCAGCCCCAGCATTTT.

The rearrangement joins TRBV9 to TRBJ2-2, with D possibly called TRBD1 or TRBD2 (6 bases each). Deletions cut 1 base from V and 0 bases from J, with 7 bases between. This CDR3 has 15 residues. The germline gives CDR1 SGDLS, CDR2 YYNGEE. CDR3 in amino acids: CASSVRGANTGELFF. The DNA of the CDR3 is TGTGCCAGCAGCGTAAGGGGGGCGAACACCGGGGAGCTGTTTTTT. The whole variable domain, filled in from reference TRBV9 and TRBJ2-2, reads DSGVTQTPKHLITATGQRVTLRCSPRSGDLSVYWYQQSLDQGLQFLIQYYNGEERAKGNILERFSAQQFPDLHSELNLSSLELGDSALYFCASSVRGANTGELFFGEGSRLTVL.

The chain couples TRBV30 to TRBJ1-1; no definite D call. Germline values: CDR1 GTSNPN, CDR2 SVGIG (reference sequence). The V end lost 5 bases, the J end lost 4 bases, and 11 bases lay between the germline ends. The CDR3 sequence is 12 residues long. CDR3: CAWARGLTEAFF. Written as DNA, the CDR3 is TGTGCCTGGGCACGAGGGCTCACTGAAGCTTTCTTT.

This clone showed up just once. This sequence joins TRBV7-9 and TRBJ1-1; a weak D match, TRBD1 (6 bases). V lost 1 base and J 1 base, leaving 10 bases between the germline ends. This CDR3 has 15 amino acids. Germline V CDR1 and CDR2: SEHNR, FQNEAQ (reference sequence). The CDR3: CASSLGTAPNTEAFF. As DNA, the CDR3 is TGTGCCAGCAGCTTAGGGACAGCCCCGAACACTGAAGCTTTCTTT.

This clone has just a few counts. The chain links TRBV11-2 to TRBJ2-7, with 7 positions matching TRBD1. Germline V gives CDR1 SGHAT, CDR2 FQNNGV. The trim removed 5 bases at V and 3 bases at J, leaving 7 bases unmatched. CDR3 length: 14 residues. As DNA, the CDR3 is TGTGCCAGCAGCCCCCAGGGACAGATCTACGAGCAGTACTTC. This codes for CASSPQGQIYEQYF.

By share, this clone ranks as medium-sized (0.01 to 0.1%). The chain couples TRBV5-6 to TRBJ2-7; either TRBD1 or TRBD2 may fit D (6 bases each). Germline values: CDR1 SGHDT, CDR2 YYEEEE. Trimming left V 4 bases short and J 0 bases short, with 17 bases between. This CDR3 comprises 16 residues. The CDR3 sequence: CASSKNVEGVSYEQYF. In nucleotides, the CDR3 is TGTGCCAGCAGCAAGAATGTGGAGGGGGTCTCCTACGAGCAGTACTTC.

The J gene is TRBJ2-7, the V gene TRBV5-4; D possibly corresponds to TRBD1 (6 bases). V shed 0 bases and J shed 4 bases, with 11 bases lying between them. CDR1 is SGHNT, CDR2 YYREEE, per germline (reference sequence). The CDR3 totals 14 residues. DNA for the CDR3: TGTGCCAGCAGCTTGGGGGACATGAATTACGAGCAGTACTTC. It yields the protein CASSLGDMNYEQYF.

The CDR3 loop is CSVDRVGEQYF. The CDR3 coding sequence is TGCAGCGTTGACAGGGTGGGCGAGCAGTACTTC. The J gene is TRBJ2-7, the V gene TRBV29-1, with D possibly TRBD1 on 5 matching bases. The CDR3 contains 11 residues. V lost 3 bases to trimming and J lost 6 bases, with 9 bases between them. Germline loops: CDR1 SQVTM, CDR2 ANQGSEA.

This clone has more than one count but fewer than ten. CDR3 loop: CASSAWAGHEQFF. CDR3 in DNA: TGTGCCAGCAGTGCATGGGCGGGGCATGAGCAGTTCTTC. V is TRBV2 and J is TRBJ2-1; D may be TRBD2 (6 bases). Germline V gene sequence: CDR1 SNHLY, CDR2 FYNNEI. V lost 4 bases and J 8 bases, leaving 12 bases between the germline ends. The CDR3 is 13 amino acids.

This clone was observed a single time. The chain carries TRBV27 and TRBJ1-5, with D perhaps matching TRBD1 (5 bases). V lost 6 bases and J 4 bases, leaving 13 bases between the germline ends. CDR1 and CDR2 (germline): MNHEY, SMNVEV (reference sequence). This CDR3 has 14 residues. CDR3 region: CASSLRGSNQPQHF. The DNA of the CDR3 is TGTGCCAGCAGCCTAAGGGGTTCTAATCAGCCCCAGCATTTT.

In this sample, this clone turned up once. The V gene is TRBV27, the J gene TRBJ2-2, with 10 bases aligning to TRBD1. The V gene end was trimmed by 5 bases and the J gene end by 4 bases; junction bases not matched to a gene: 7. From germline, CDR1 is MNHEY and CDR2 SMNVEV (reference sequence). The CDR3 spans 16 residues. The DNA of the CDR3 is TGTGCCAGCAGTCAGAGACAGGGGGCCTCCACCGGGGAGCTGTTTTTT. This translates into CASSQRQGASTGELFF.

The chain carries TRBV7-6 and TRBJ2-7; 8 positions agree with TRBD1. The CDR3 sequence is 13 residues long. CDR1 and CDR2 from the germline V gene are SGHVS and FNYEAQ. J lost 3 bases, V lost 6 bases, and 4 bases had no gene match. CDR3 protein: CASRPTGDYEQYF. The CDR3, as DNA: TGTGCCAGCAGACCGACAGGGGACTACGAGCAGTACTTC. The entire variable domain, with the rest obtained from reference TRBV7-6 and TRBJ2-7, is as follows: GAGVSQSPRYKVTKRGQDVALRCDPISGHVSLYWYRQALGQGPEFLTYFNYEAQQDKSGLPNDRFSAERPEGSISTLTIQRTEQRDSAMYRCASRPTGDYEQYFGPGTRLTVT.

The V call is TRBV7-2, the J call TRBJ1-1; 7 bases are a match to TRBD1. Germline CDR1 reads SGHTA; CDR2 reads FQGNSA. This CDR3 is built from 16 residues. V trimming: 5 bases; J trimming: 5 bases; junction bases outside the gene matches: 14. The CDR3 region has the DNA TGTGCCAGCAGCCCCGGGCCCGGCAGGGGGGCAACTGAAGCTTTCTTT. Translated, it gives CASSPGPGRGATEAFF.

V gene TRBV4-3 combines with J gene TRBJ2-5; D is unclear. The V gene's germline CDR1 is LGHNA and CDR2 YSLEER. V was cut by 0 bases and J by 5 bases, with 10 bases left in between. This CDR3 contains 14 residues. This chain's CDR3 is CASSQDVNRETQYF. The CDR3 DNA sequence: TGCGCCAGCAGCCAAGATGTAAACCGGGAGACCCAGTACTTC.

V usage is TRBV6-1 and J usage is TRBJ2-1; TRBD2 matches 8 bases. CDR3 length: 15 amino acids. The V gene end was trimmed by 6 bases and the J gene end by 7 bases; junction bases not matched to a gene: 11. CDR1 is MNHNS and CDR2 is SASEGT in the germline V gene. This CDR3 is CASRGFSGRGNEQFF. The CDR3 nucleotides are TGTGCCAGCAGGGGGTTCAGCGGGAGAGGAAATGAGCAGTTCTTC.

CDR3 protein: CASSRLFSYNEQFF. CDR3 coding DNA: TGTGCCAGCAGCCGACTTTTCTCCTACAATGAGCAGTTCTTC. The chain links TRBV7-2 to TRBJ2-1, with no clear D. The V gene lost 5 bases and the J gene lost 0 bases, with 8 bases spanning the gap. This CDR3 has 14 residues. Germline lookup yields CDR1 SGHTA and CDR2 FQGNSA.

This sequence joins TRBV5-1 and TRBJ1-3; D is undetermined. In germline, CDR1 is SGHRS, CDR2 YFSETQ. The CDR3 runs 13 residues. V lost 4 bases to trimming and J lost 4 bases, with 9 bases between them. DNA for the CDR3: TGCGCCAGCAGCGCCGACGGGGGAAACACCATATATTTT. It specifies CASSADGGNTIYF.

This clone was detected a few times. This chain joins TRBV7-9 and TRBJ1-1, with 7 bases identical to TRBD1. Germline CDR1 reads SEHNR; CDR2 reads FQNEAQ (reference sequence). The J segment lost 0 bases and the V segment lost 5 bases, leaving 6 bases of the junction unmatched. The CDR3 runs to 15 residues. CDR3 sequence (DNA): TGTGCCAGCAGCCATCGGGACAGTTTGAACACTGAAGCTTTCTTT. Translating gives CASSHRDSLNTEAFF.

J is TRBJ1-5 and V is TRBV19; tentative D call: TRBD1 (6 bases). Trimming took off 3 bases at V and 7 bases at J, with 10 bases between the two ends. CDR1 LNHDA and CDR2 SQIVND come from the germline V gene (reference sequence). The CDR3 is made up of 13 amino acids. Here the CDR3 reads CASSIGGGQPQHF. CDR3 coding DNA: TGTGCCAGTAGTATTGGTGGGGGCCAGCCCCAGCATTTT.

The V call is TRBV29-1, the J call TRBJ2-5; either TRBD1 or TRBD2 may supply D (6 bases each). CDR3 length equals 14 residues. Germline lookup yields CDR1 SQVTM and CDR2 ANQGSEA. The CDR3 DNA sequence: TGCACCCCACGTAAGGGGGGAGGAGTAGAGACCCAGTACTTC. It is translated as CTPRKGGGVETQYF.

Here the CDR3 reads CASSVRAVTNTGELFF. In nucleotides, the CDR3 is TGTGCCAGCAGCGTAAGGGCGGTGACGAACACCGGGGAGCTGTTTTTT. The chain carries TRBV9 and TRBJ2-2; D is uncertain. Germline V gene data show CDR1 as SGDLS and CDR2 as YYNGEE. V shed 1 base and J shed 0 bases, with 10 bases lying between them. CDR3 length equals 16 residues.

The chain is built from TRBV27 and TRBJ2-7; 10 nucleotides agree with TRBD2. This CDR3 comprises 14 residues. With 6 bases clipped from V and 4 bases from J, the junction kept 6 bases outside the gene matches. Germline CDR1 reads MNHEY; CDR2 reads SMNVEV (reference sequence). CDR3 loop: CASRPSGRAYEQYF. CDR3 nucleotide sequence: TGTGCCAGCAGACCGAGCGGGAGGGCGTACGAGCAGTACTTC.

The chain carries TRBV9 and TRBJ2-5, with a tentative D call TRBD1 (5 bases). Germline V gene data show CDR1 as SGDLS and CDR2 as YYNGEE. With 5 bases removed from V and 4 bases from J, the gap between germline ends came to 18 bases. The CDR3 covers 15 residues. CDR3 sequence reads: CASSELRRTPETQYF. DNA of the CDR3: TGTGCCAGCAGTGAGTTGCGCAGGACACCAGAGACCCAGTACTTC.

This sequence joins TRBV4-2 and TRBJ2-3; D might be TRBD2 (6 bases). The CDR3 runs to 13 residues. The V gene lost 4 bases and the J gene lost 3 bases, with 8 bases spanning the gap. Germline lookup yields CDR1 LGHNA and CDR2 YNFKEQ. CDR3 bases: TGTGCCAGCAGCCTGAGCGGGACAGATACGCAGTATTTT. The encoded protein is CASSLSGTDTQYF.

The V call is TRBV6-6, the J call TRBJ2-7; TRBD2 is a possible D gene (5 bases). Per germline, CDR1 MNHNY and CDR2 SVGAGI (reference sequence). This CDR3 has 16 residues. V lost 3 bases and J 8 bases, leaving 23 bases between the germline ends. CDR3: CASSYTQPRDIQQQYF. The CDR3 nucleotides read TGTGCCAGCAGTTATACACAGCCCCGGGATATACAGCAGCAGTACTTC.